The sequence of this T cell receptor (beta chain) was determined in a study of blood T cell repertoires in COVID-19. About the study: Sites in the United States, Italy and Spain provided acute and convalescent COVID-19 samples. In each case, the material was cDNA or gDNA derived from T cells, B-cell-depleted T cells, or PBMCs.

How the authors handled the data: The assay estimated nucleated cells by amplifying reference gene primers. TCRdb's copy holds only in-frame clones and misses some; the assay was immunoSEQ multiplex PCR. The DNA gave D and trimming, while V, J and clone size come from that table. This sample has about 180,000 clones; 86% occur once, and the top ten carry more than 7.5%. The V and J ends lost 4 bases and 7 bases, in that order; junction bases with no gene match: 14. The length of the CDR3 is 18 residues. In germline, CDR1 is SGHTA, CDR2 FQGNSA. This receptor was taken from a man in his fifties or sixties with active or convalescent COVID-19. The specimen sequenced was peripheral blood. The genes are TRBV7-2 and TRBJ2-1, with 12 bases that match TRBD1. CDR3 loop: CASSSQPPGTGGWNEQFF. The CDR3 coding sequence is TGTGCCAGCAGCTCCCAACCCCCCGGGACAGGGGGCTGGAATGAGCAGTTCTTC.